One sample yielded the 24 T cell receptor beta chains listed below, sequenced in a study of shared clonotypes between healthy human individuals. Profiling relied on immunoSEQ multiplex PCR, and the TCRdb table lists in-frame clones only, not all of them. This table has some 2 million clones, roughly 96% appearing once. Sequenced: naive CD4+ T cells sorted from blood. The subset: CD45RA+ positively selected. The receptors shown here come from a man younger than 30 in good health.

The chain carries TRBV11-2 and TRBJ1-1; 8 nucleotides line up with TRBD1. This CDR3 has 16 residues. Per the germline V gene, CDR1 is SGHAT and CDR2 is FQNNGV. Losses at the gene ends were 5 bases for V and 2 bases for J; bases not matched to a gene: 10. The CDR3: CASSQLEGQANTEAFF. The CDR3, as DNA: TGTGCCAGCAGCCAACTCGAGGGACAGGCCAACACTGAAGCTTTCTTT.

The V and J genes are TRBV7-8 and TRBJ2-2; the match to TRBD2 covers 10 bases. The CDR3 contains 18 residues. V trimming: 1 base; J trimming: 0 bases; junction bases outside the gene matches: 5. Germline V gives CDR1 SGHVS, CDR2 FQNEAQ. As DNA, the CDR3 is TGTGCCAGCAGCTTAGGAATCCTAGCGGGGGCGAACACCGGGGAGCTGTTTTTT. Its translation is CASSLGILAGANTGELFF. Filled out from reference TRBV7-8 and TRBJ2-2, the complete variable domain reads GAGVSQSPRYKVAKRGQDVALRCDPISGHVSLFWYQQALGQGPEFLTYFQNEAQLDKSGLPSDRFFAERPEGSVSTLKIQRTQQEDSAVYLCASSLGILAGANTGELFFGEGSRLTVL.

This sequence joins TRBV20-1 and TRBJ2-7; 7 bases align to TRBD2. The junction had 3 bases not matched to a gene; V was cut back by 7 bases and J by 6 bases. Germline V CDR1 and CDR2: DFQATT, SNEGSKA (reference sequence). The CDR3 totals 10 residues. For the CDR3, the DNA is TGCAGTGAAAGGGAGGGCGAGCAGTACTTC. Residues: CSEREGEQYF.

V and J are TRBV18 and TRBJ2-5; 8 bases fit TRBD1. The germline V gene has CDR1 KGHSH and CDR2 LQKENI. J gave up 1 base and V 4 bases, and 14 bases lay outside the gene matches. CDR3 length: 18 amino acids. In DNA, the CDR3 is TGTGCCAGCTCACGTGGACAGGGTGGAGGGGGAAGCCAAGAGACCCAGTACTTC. Residues: CASSRGQGGGGSQETQYF.

This chain connects TRBV7-2 to TRBJ1-1, with 9 positions matching TRBD1. V lost 0 bases and J lost 8; bases outside the gene matches: 10. The germline V gene has CDR1 SGHTA and CDR2 FQGNSA. The CDR3 is 16 residues long. The chain's CDR3 is CASSLAGTGMPHEAFF. The CDR3, as DNA: TGTGCCAGCAGCTTAGCCGGGACAGGGATGCCTCACGAAGCTTTCTTT.

V usage is TRBV28 and J usage is TRBJ1-4, with D possibly matching TRBD1 (5 bases). The CDR3 runs to 15 residues. Germline V gene sequence: CDR1 MDHEN, CDR2 SYDVKM. The V gene lost 5 bases and the J gene lost 7 bases, with 17 bases spanning the gap. The CDR3 protein is CASSPFGAGSEKLFF. The CDR3 DNA sequence: TGTGCCAGCAGTCCCTTCGGGGCAGGGAGTGAAAAACTGTTTTTT.

This clone was recorded only once. The J gene is TRBJ2-7, the V gene TRBV29-1; either TRBD1 or TRBD2 may supply D (7 bases each). Trimming removed 3 bases at V and 7 bases at J, with 13 bases between. The CDR3 covers 12 residues. Germline V gives CDR1 SQVTM, CDR2 ANQGSEA. The CDR3 reads CSVDGRGGEQYF. Here the CDR3 DNA reads TGCAGCGTTGACGGCAGGGGGGGTGAGCAGTACTTC.

As regards this clone: Additional DNA sequences in this sample encode the identical CDR3. The rearrangement links TRBV29-1 to TRBJ2-7, with a tentative D call TRBD2 (5 bases). V was pared by 6 bases and J by 2 bases, with 11 bases between. The CDR3 totals 12 residues. Germline CDR1 SQVTM, CDR2 ANQGSEA. CDR3 nucleotide sequence: TGCAGCGTGGAGGACGGGACCTACGAGCAGTACTTC. It translates to CSVEDGTYEQYF.

The CDR3 nucleotides are TGTGCCAGCAGCGTTTGGGACACCAACTATGGCTACACCTTC. It translates to CASSVWDTNYGYTF. The genes are TRBV9 and TRBJ1-2; D perhaps matches TRBD1 (6 bases). Germline CDR1 and CDR2: SGDLS and YYNGEE. V was pared by 2 bases and J by 2 bases, with 10 bases between. The CDR3 is 14 residues long.

The genes are TRBV5-1 and TRBJ1-6; TRBD1 aligns across 10 bases. The germline V gene encodes CDR1 SGHRS and CDR2 YFSETQ. The trim removed 1 base at V and 10 bases at J, leaving 8 bases unmatched. This CDR3 is 16 amino acids long. CDR3 loop: CASSLSGTGEYSPLHF. CDR3 in DNA: TGCGCCAGCAGCTTGTCCGGGACAGGGGAATACTCACCCCTCCACTTT. The full variable domain, with the rest looked up from reference TRBV5-1 and TRBJ1-6, is KAGVTQTPRYLIKTRGQQVTLSCSPISGHRSVSWYQQTPGQGLQFLFEYFSETQRNKGNFPGRFSGRQFSNSRSEMNVSTLELGDSALYLCASSLSGTGEYSPLHFGNGTRLTVT.

The gene calls are TRBV29-1 and TRBJ1-5, with D perhaps TRBD1 (6 bases). V was shortened by 7 bases and J by 3 bases, with 13 bases between the two germline ends. Germline CDR1 is SQVTM and CDR2 is ANQGSEA. The CDR3 is made up of 13 amino acids. In nucleotides, the CDR3 is TGCAGCGCGAGCTCAGGGGTCAATCAGCCCCAGCATTTT. Encoded protein: CSASSGVNQPQHF.

This clone was seen a handful of times. The genes are TRBV18 and TRBJ1-6, with 7 bases lining up with TRBD1. Per germline, CDR1 KGHSH and CDR2 LQKENI. The CDR3 totals 14 residues. V was clipped by 5 bases and J by 5 bases; unmatched bases: 3. CDR3 DNA: TGTGCCAGCTCAGCGGACAGGAATAATTCACCCCTCCACTTT. Amino acids: CASSADRNNSPLHF.

The chain combines TRBV7-8 with TRBJ2-7; 8 bases match TRBD1. V lost 0 bases to trimming and J lost 4 bases; unmatched junction nucleotides: 5. The CDR3 loop spans 15 amino acids. The germline V gene has CDR1 SGHVS and CDR2 FQNEAQ. The DNA of the CDR3 is TGTGCCAGCAGCTTAGCCGGGACAGGACTGTACGAGCAGTACTTC. Protein sequence: CASSLAGTGLYEQYF. Filled out from reference TRBV7-8 and TRBJ2-7, the complete variable domain reads GAGVSQSPRYKVAKRGQDVALRCDPISGHVSLFWYQQALGQGPEFLTYFQNEAQLDKSGLPSDRFFAERPEGSVSTLKIQRTQQEDSAVYLCASSLAGTGLYEQYFGPGTRLTVT.

The gene calls are TRBV30 and TRBJ2-2; D possibly corresponds to TRBD2 (6 bases). The germline V gene has CDR1 GTSNPN and CDR2 SVGIG (reference sequence). CDR3 length: 15 amino acids. The V gene lost 0 bases and the J gene lost 5 bases, with 13 bases spanning the gap. In DNA, the CDR3 is TGTGCCTGGAGTGTAGGAGGGAGCAATACCGGGGAGCTGTTTTTT. Translating gives CAWSVGGSNTGELFF.

This clone came up once. This CDR3 is also generated by other DNA sequences in the sample. This chain joins TRBV6-6 and TRBJ2-7; 9 nucleotides align to TRBD1. V shed 0 bases and J 2 bases; nucleotides not matched to a gene: 2. The V gene's germline CDR1 is MNHNY and CDR2 SVGAGI (reference sequence). The CDR3 totals 15 residues. This CDR3 reads CASSYSRQGAYEQYF. Written as DNA, the CDR3 is TGTGCCAGCAGTTACTCGAGACAGGGGGCCTACGAGCAGTACTTC.

This chain links TRBV5-4 with TRBJ1-1; D perhaps matches TRBD1 (5 bases). Germline V gene data show CDR1 as SGHNT and CDR2 as YYREEE (reference sequence). CDR3 length equals 13 residues. V was cut by 4 bases and J by 5 bases, with 12 bases left in between. The CDR3 nucleotides read TGTGCCAGCAGCCAGCGCAGGGAGACTGAAGCTTTCTTT. Protein sequence: CASSQRRETEAFF. Variable domain in full (rest from reference TRBV5-4 and TRBJ1-1): ETGVTQSPTHLIKTRGQQVTLRCSSQSGHNTVSWYQQALGQGPQFIFQYYREEENGRGNFPPRFSGLQFPNYSSELNVNALELDDSALYLCASSQRRETEAFFGQGTRLTVV.

The gene calls are TRBV27 and TRBJ1-6; a possible D gene is TRBD1 (5 bases). V gave up 4 bases and J gave up 5 bases, with 12 bases separating them. Germline V gene data show CDR1 as MNHEY and CDR2 as SMNVEV (reference sequence). The CDR3 sequence is 15 residues long. The CDR3 is CASSSRQTNNSPLHF. CDR3 bases: TGTGCCAGCAGTTCCCGACAGACTAATAATTCACCCCTCCACTTT.

This clone occurred once. The rearrangement uses TRBV11-3 and TRBJ2-7, with 10 nucleotides matching TRBD2. The V and J ends lost 1 base and 4 bases, in that order; junction bases with no gene match: 1. Germline V gene data show CDR1 as SGHNT and CDR2 as YENEEA. The CDR3 length is 14 residues. This chain's CDR3 is CASSLGTSGYEQYF. CDR3 bases: TGTGCCAGCAGCTTAGGGACTAGCGGTTACGAGCAGTACTTC.

Comments on this clone: A read error may produce the germline difference seen at one junction end. The chain carries TRBV7-7 and TRBJ2-1; 11 positions agree with TRBD2. Germline assignment: CDR1 SSHAT and CDR2 FNYEAQ (reference sequence). The CDR3 is made up of 14 amino acids. The CDR3 coding sequence is TGTGCTAGCAGCCTAGGACTAGCGGGCGATGAGCAGTTCTTC. Residues: CASSLGLAGDEQFF.

This clone was recorded once. The chain employs TRBV5-6 and TRBJ2-7, with D tentatively TRBD2 (5 bases). The CDR3 is 13 residues long. Germline CDR1 and CDR2: SGHDT and YYEEEE. V was cut by 4 bases and J by 7 bases, with 15 bases left in between. For the CDR3, the DNA is TGTGCCAGCAGCCTAACATGGACGGGGGAGCAGTACTTC. Translation gives CASSLTWTGEQYF. The entire variable domain, with the rest obtained from reference TRBV5-6 and TRBJ2-7, is as follows: DAGVTQSPTHLIKTRGQQVTLRCSPKSGHDTVSWYQQALGQGPQFIFQYYEEEERQRGNFPDRFSGHQFPNYSSELNVNALLLGDSALYLCASSLTWTGEQYFGPGTRLTVT.

The chain carries TRBV6-6 and TRBJ1-6; maybe TRBD1 (5 bases). The CDR3 length is 14 residues. V was cut by 2 bases and J by 9 bases, with 11 bases left in between. The germline gives CDR1 MNHNY, CDR2 SVGAGI (reference sequence). CDR3 amino acids: CASSYAAGGSPLHF. The CDR3 DNA follows: TGTGCCAGCAGTTACGCCGCCGGGGGTTCACCCCTCCACTTT.

This chain joins TRBV5-1 and TRBJ2-7; 7 positions agree with TRBD2. Trimming at V came to 0 bases and at J to 0 bases, leaving 12 bases not matched to a gene. The germline gives CDR1 SGHRS, CDR2 YFSETQ. CDR3 size: 18 residues. The CDR3 coding sequence is TGCGCCAGCAGCTTGGGGCTAGCGGACCAATCGAGCTCCTACGAGCAGTACTTC. Translating gives CASSLGLADQSSSYEQYF.

This rearrangement joins TRBV6-5 to TRBJ1-6; 9 bases are a match to TRBD1. This CDR3 region has 14 residues. With 5 bases clipped from V and 10 bases from J, the junction kept 6 bases outside the gene matches. The germline V gene encodes CDR1 MNHEY and CDR2 SVGAGI. CDR3 nucleotides: TGTGCCAGCAGTCGGACAGGGGAGAGATCACCCCTCCACTTT. This sequence encodes CASSRTGERSPLHF.

The chain joins TRBV29-1 to TRBJ2-7; TRBD1 or TRBD2 may be the D gene (5 bases each). Trimming cost V 3 bases and J 0 bases, with 9 bases left between them. CDR1 and CDR2 (germline): SQVTM, ANQGSEA. The CDR3 is made up of 13 amino acids. CDR3: CSVEGDVSYEQYF. The DNA for the CDR3 is TGCAGCGTTGAGGGGGACGTCTCCTACGAGCAGTACTTC.